The rows below give T cell receptor beta chains drawn from one sample of a study of technical replicates of blood from a handful of donors. Assay: immunoSEQ multiplex PCR; the TCRdb copy retains only in-frame clones and omits some. Of tens of thousands of clones in the sample, around 93% were seen once. The sample taken for sequencing was T cells isolated from PBMCs. Receptor source: a human donor in good health. Each CDR3 is given with its conserved first and last residue. A D gene is named only where the DNA matches it firmly. Only part of the rows carry a size: once, few, many, or a class if the clone is expanded.

length	V	size	J	D	CDR3	DNA
13	TRBV11-3	.	TRBJ2-2	.	CASSWATAGELFF	TGTGCCAGCAGCTGGGCCACAGCTGGGGAGCTGTTTTTT
12	TRBV6-5	.	TRBJ1-6	.	CASSRGNSPLHF	TGTGCCAGCAGTCGGGGTAATTCACCCCTCCACTTT
16	TRBV6-1	.	TRBJ2-7	.	CASSEAPQAGRHEQYF	TGTGCCAGCAGTGAAGCGCCCCAGGCCGGCCGACACGAGCAGTACTTC
15	TRBV18	.	TRBJ2-7	.	CASSPPGRGSYEQYF	TGTGCCAGCTCACCACCGGGCAGGGGCTCCTACGAGCAGTACTTC
13	TRBV5-4	.	TRBJ1-2	.	CASTQPGIYGYTF	TGTGCCAGCACCCAACCCGGGATCTATGGCTACACCTTC
17	TRBV7-7	.	TRBJ2-7	TRBD1	CAVVVGQGNFYSYEQYF	TGTGCTGTAGTTGTGGGACAGGGAAATTTTTATTCCTACGAGCAGTACTTC
14	TRBV29-1	.	TRBJ1-1	TRBD1	CSVIKGGVLTEAFF	TGCAGCGTTATCAAAGGGGGCGTCCTCACTGAAGCTTTCTTT
16	TRBV7-7	.	TRBJ2-5	TRBD2	CASSLGLAGGQETQYF	TGTGCTAGCAGCTTGGGACTAGCGGGGGGCCAAGAGACCCAGTACTTC
10	TRBV2	.	TRBJ2-7	.	CAAGSYEQYF	TGTGCCGCGGGCTCCTACGAGCAGTACTTC
14	TRBV2	.	TRBJ2-1	TRBD2	CASSELAGGREQFF	TGTGCCAGCAGTGAATTAGCGGGGGGAAGAGAGCAGTTCTTC
15	TRBV7-6	.	TRBJ2-1	TRBD1	CASSGDRGTVNEQFF	TGTGCCAGCAGCGGGGACAGGGGTACGGTCAATGAGCAGTTCTTC
15	TRBV5-1	.	TRBJ2-7	TRBD2	CASSLSGGRSYEQYF	TGCGCCAGCAGCTTGTCGGGGGGGAGGTCCTACGAGCAGTACTTC
15	TRBV19	once	TRBJ2-2	.	CASVGREGVTGELFF	TGTGCCAGTGTTGGTCGCGAGGGTGTCACCGGGGAGCTGTTTTTT
12	TRBV6-5	.	TRBJ2-1	.	CASSDDRDNEFF	TGTGCCAGCAGCGACGACCGGGACAATGAGTTCTTC
13	TRBV5-4	.	TRBJ2-1	TRBD1	CASRLQGGNEQFF	TGTGCCAGCAGGTTACAGGGGGGCAATGAGCAGTTCTTC
18	TRBV4-1	.	TRBJ2-3	.	CASSQVPLGSGSTDTQYF	TGCGCCAGCAGCCAAGTACCCCTTGGAAGCGGTAGCACAGATACGCAGTATTTT
12	TRBV5-6	.	TRBJ2-7	.	CASSLGQVIPYF	TGTGCCAGCAGCTTGGGACAGGTGATCCCGTACTTC
13	TRBV9	.	TRBJ2-7	.	CASRRQENYEQYF	TGTGCCAGCAGAAGACAGGAGAACTACGAGCAGTACTTC
17	TRBV27	.	TRBJ2-7	TRBD2	CAITVYVTSGTAYEQYF	TGTGCCATCACAGTTTACGTGACTAGCGGGACCGCCTACGAGCAGTACTTC
15	TRBV6-6	.	TRBJ1-5	.	CASSYNSPSNQPQHF	TGTGCCAGCAGTTACAACAGTCCTAGCAATCAGCCCCAGCATTTT
18	TRBV28	.	TRBJ2-7	TRBD2	CASRSGLAGFSRSYEQYF	TGTGCCAGCAGGTCGGGACTAGCGGGATTTAGTCGCTCCTACGAGCAGTACTTC
16	TRBV2	.	TRBJ1-2	TRBD1	CASSEFRTGDYYGYTF	TGTGCCAGCAGTGAATTCAGGACAGGGGACTACTATGGCTACACCTTC
14	TRBV14	.	TRBJ2-7	.	CASSQDMAPSEQYF	TGTGCCAGCAGCCAAGATATGGCACCTAGCGAGCAGTACTTC
15	TRBV5-6	.	TRBJ2-3	TRBD2	CASSFLAGNTDTQYF	TGTGCCAGCAGCTTCCTAGCGGGAAACACAGATACGCAGTATTTT
16	TRBV7-9	.	TRBJ2-7	TRBD1	CASSTGLRAGGYEQYF	TGTGCCAGCAGCACCGGGTTAAGGGCAGGGGGCTACGAGCAGTACTTC
16	TRBV5-4	.	TRBJ2-5	TRBD2	CASSLEVAGGAETQYF	TGTGCCAGCAGCTTGGAGGTGGCGGGAGGCGCAGAGACCCAGTACTTC
12	TRBV29-1	once	TRBJ1-1	TRBD1	CSVRQGNTEAFF	TGCAGCGTTCGACAGGGAAACACTGAAGCTTTCTTT
17	TRBV18	.	TRBJ2-7	TRBD2	CASSPTQWTSESHEQYF	TGTGCCAGCTCACCGACTCAATGGACTAGCGAATCTCACGAGCAGTACTTC
12	TRBV19	.	TRBJ2-1	.	CASRTEGREQFF	TGTGCCAGTAGGACCGAGGGCAGGGAGCAGTTCTTC
22	TRBV10-3	.	TRBJ2-6	.	CAISERGTLLFDPDPGANVLTF	TGTGCCATCAGTGAGCGAGGGACTCTCCTTTTCGATCCGGATCCTGGGGCCAACGTCCTGACTTTC
17	TRBV5-1	.	TRBJ2-7	TRBD2	CASSSGETSGSTYEQYF	TGCGCCAGCAGTTCAGGGGAAACTAGCGGGAGTACTTACGAGCAGTACTTC
15	TRBV2	.	TRBJ2-3	TRBD1	CASNLRTGAADTQYF	TGTGCCAGCAACCTCAGGACAGGGGCCGCAGATACGCAGTATTTT
13	TRBV27	.	TRBJ2-5	.	CASSLGRQETQYF	TGTGCCAGCAGTTTAGGCAGGCAAGAGACCCAGTACTTC
15	TRBV5-1	.	TRBJ2-7	.	CASSLSSGSSYEQYF	TGCGCCAGCAGCTTGTCGTCTGGGAGCTCCTACGAGCAGTACTTC
15	TRBV11-1	.	TRBJ1-1	.	CASSLGGNWNTEAFF	TGTGCCAGCAGCTTAGGAGGGAACTGGAACACTGAAGCTTTCTTT
14	TRBV5-6	.	TRBJ1-1	TRBD1	CASTLGQGAFLAFF	TGTGCCAGCACCCTGGGGCAGGGGGCGTTTCTAGCTTTCTTT
14	TRBV9	.	TRBJ2-1	TRBD2	CASSVGPGGGEQFF	TGTGCCAGCAGCGTAGGCCCCGGGGGGGGTGAGCAGTTCTTC
13	TRBV19	.	TRBJ2-7	.	CASSGKGAYEQYF	TGTGCCAGTAGTGGAAAGGGGGCCTACGAGCAGTACTTC
14	TRBV30	.	TRBJ1-5	.	CAWSAVQGRQPQHF	TGTGCCTGGTCCGCGGTGCAGGGAAGACAGCCCCAGCATTTT
14	TRBV28	.	TRBJ1-5	.	CASSSTALNQPQHF	TGTGCCAGCAGCTCGACAGCCCTCAATCAGCCCCAGCATTTT
17	TRBV27	.	TRBJ1-2	.	CASSIYHISGTMDGYTF	TGTGCCAGCAGTATTTACCATATCTCAGGGACTATGGACGGCTACACCTTC
15	TRBV7-9	.	TRBJ2-5	TRBD1	CASSSGQGGLETQYF	TGTGCCAGCAGCTCCGGACAGGGTGGATTGGAGACCCAGTACTTC
15	TRBV27	.	TRBJ2-5	TRBD2	CASSVISGRAGTQYF	TGTGCCAGCAGTGTAATTAGCGGGAGGGCCGGGACCCAGTACTTC
14	TRBV5-1	once	TRBJ2-2	TRBD1	CASKGGLSTGELFF	TGCGCCAGCAAAGGGGGCCTCTCCACCGGGGAGCTGTTTTTT
13	TRBV10-3	.	TRBJ1-5	.	CAAGRDFNQPQHF	TGTGCCGCGGGCCGGGACTTCAATCAGCCCCAGCATTTT
14	TRBV5-1	.	TRBJ2-3	.	CASSPRRATDTQYF	TGCGCCAGCAGCCCGCGGCGAGCCACAGATACGCAGTATTTT
12	TRBV6-5	once	TRBJ2-4	.	CASTAGYGIQYF	TGTGCCAGCACCGCAGGTTACGGCATTCAGTACTTC
15	TRBV2	.	TRBJ2-7	TRBD1	CASSEGTGGLYEQYF	TGTGCCAGCAGTGAAGGGACAGGGGGCCTCTACGAGCAGTACTTC
13	TRBV27	.	TRBJ2-5	.	CASRQGFQETQYF	TGTGCCAGCAGACAGGGTTTCCAAGAGACCCAGTACTTC
19	TRBV10-3	once	TRBJ1-3	.	CAISESPFVGEFSGNTIYF	TGTGCCATCAGTGAGTCGCCCTTTGTCGGGGAATTCTCTGGAAACACCATATATTTT
13	TRBV5-1	.	TRBJ2-7	.	CASSLVPSYEQYF	TGCGCCAGCAGCTTGGTCCCATCCTACGAGCAGTACTTC